This T cell receptor beta chain was sequenced in a study of T cells in women clearing cervical HPV infection. CDR1 and CDR2 from the germline V gene are ENHRY and SYGVKD. CDR3 size: 13 residues. The V and J ends lost 6 bases and 4 bases respectively, with 12 bases between them. Remarks on this clone: The observed sequence ends 3 residues before the CDR3 terminus, with the missing tail filled in from the germline J gene.

Sequencing used immunoSEQ multiplex PCR; TCRdb keeps in-frame clones, though not all of them. Its clone listing holds about 48,000 clones. This sequence was found in a woman aged 18 to 75 with a cervical HPV16 infection that either progressed to CIN3+ or cleared (not recorded which). What was sequenced was blood buffy coat. V gene TRBV10-3 combines with J gene TRBJ1-2, with no clear D. The covered CDR3 bases are TGTGCCATCAGCGTGGACTCGGGCTATGGC. Translating it yields CAISVDSGYG. The whole CDR3 protein is CAISVDSGYGYTF.